These T cell receptor beta chains were read from a single sample in a study of blood T cell repertoires in COVID-19. The repertoire was sequenced with immunoSEQ multiplex PCR; TCRdb's copy has only in-frame clones and lacks some. Of 200,000 to 250,000 clones detected, about 80% appear once; the ten largest clones hold 1.8%. The sequencing input was PBMCs or T cells enriched from blood (not recorded which). The source of these receptors is a man aged 55-75 years who had recovered from COVID-19. Each CDR3 is given with its conserved first and last residue. The order of the fields is D gene, J gene, V gene, clone size, CDR3 DNA, CDR3 protein. D genes are given only for firm matches. A clone size is listed for some rows: how often the clone was seen (once, few, many), or a class if it is expanded.

-,TRBJ1-1,TRBV10-2,-,TGCGCCAGCAGTGTAGAGAAGAACACTGAAGCTTTCTTT,CASSVEKNTEAFF
TRBD1,TRBJ2-7,TRBV3-1/TRBV3-2,few,TGTGCCAGCAGCCAAACAACAGGGGGGTGTACCTACGAGCAGTACTTC,CASSQTTGGCTYEQYF
-,TRBJ1-5,TRBV5-8,once,TGTGCCAGCAGCTTGGAAAGGGGGAATAGCAATCAGCCCCAGCATTTT,CASSLERGNSNQPQHF
TRBD1,TRBJ1-2,TRBV6-5,-,TGTGCCAGCAGCAGACAGGGGCTTCTTGACTATGGCTACACCTTC,CASSRQGLLDYGYTF
-,TRBJ2-1,TRBV6-2/TRBV6-3,-,TGTGCCAGCAGTCCCTCCCCGGTACGAAATGAGCAGTTCTTC,CASSPSPVRNEQFF
-,TRBJ1-5,TRBV12-5,once,TGTGCTAGTGGCGACAGCTATAGCAATCAGCCCCAGCATTTT,CASGDSYSNQPQHF
-,TRBJ2-5,TRBV6-5,-,TGTGCCAGCAGCCAGGGGAGCACGCGCGAGACCCAGTACTTC,CASSQGSTRETQYF
-,TRBJ2-1,TRBV6-5,-,TGTGCCAGCAGTACCCGGACTTCGGAGCAGTTCTTC,CASSTRTSEQFF
-,TRBJ2-2,TRBV24-1,-,TGTGCCACCAGTGAACCCACAGGGTCGACCGGGGAGCTGTTTTTT,CATSEPTGSTGELFF
TRBD1,TRBJ1-2,TRBV6-5,-,TGTGCCAGCACGGGAGGGGGCGGCTACACCTTC,CASTGGGGYTF
-,TRBJ1-1,TRBV12-3/TRBV12-4,-,TGTGCCAGCAGCCGCAGGGTGGCCACTGAAGCTTTCTTT,CASSRRVATEAFF
-,TRBJ1-1,TRBV7-2,-,TGTGCCAGCCGGCCGGGGGGTGGGGGCCGCACTGAAGCTTTCTTT,CASRPGGGGRTEAFF
-,TRBJ1-3,TRBV18,-,TGTGCCAGCTCAGGAAGAACTAACTCTGGAAACACCATATATTTT,CASSGRTNSGNTIYF
-,TRBJ2-7,TRBV18,-,TGTGCCAGCTCACCGACTAGTTTCCAGGACGAGCAGTACTTC,CASSPTSFQDEQYF
TRBD1,TRBJ1-2,TRBV27,few,TGTGCCAGCAGTTTATCCGGACAGGGGTATGGCTACACCTTC,CASSLSGQGYGYTF
-,TRBJ1-2,TRBV11-2,-,TGTGCCAGCAGCTTCACAGGGACTAACTATGGCTACACCTTC,CASSFTGTNYGYTF
-,TRBJ2-2,TRBV24-1,-,TGTGCCGTCGAGGGCCGATCCGGGGAGCTGTTTTTT,CAVEGRSGELFF
-,TRBJ2-3,TRBV27,-,TGTGCCAGCAGTTTATCGCCGACTAGCACAGATACGCAGTATTTT,CASSLSPTSTDTQYF
-,TRBJ1-2,TRBV2,few,TGTGCCAGCAGTGCAGCAACCATCGGGTATGGCTACACCTTC,CASSAATIGYGYTF
TRBD1,TRBJ1-3,TRBV11-2,-,TGTGCCAGCAGCGCCGGACAGGGACTTTCAAACACCATATATTTT,CASSAGQGLSNTIYF
-,TRBJ1-2,TRBV14,-,TGTGCCAGCAGCCTTAGCCAGGGGCTCTATGGCTACACCTTC,CASSLSQGLYGYTF
-,TRBJ2-1,TRBV14,once,TGTGCCAGCAGCTCAGGACAGTACAATGAGCAGTTCTTC,CASSSGQYNEQFF
TRBD1,TRBJ1-6,TRBV19,-,TGTGCCAGTAGAATGACAGGGTCCTATAATTCACCCCTCCACTTT,CASRMTGSYNSPLHF
TRBD2,TRBJ2-1,TRBV9,-,TGTGCCAGCAGCATTAGCGGGGGGAATGAGCAGTTCTTC,CASSISGGNEQFF
-,TRBJ2-2,TRBV18,-,TGTGCCAGCTCACCAGCAGGCTCAAGCACCGGGGAGCTGTTTTTT,CASSPAGSSTGELFF
TRBD1,TRBJ1-6,TRBV11-3,-,TGTGCCAGCAGCTTAGGGCCCGGGACAGCCTATAATTCACCCCTCCACTTT,CASSLGPGTAYNSPLHF
-,TRBJ1-2,TRBV10-3,-,TGTGCCATCAGTGCGCTCCAGGATTTGTCGGTCTACACCTTC,CAISALQDLSVYTF
TRBD1,TRBJ2-2,TRBV11-3,once,TGTGCCAGCAGCTCCGGACAGGTGTTTCCAGGCACCGGGGAGCTGTTTTTT,CASSSGQVFPGTGELFF
-,TRBJ1-2,TRBV5-1,-,TGCGCCAGCAGCTTGACTGACAGGACTTACACCTTC,CASSLTDRTYTF
TRBD2,TRBJ2-7,TRBV4-3,-,TGCGCCAGCAGCCAACGCACGGGGGGTTTTAGGTCCTACGAGCAGTACTTC,CASSQRTGGFRSYEQYF
-,TRBJ1-2,TRBV27,-,TGTGCCAGCAGTTTATCACAGGGCGGCGGCTACACCTTC,CASSLSQGGGYTF
TRBD1,TRBJ2-7,TRBV28,-,TGTGCCAGCAGTTTATCTGAGACAGGGTTAGAGCAGTACTTC,CASSLSETGLEQYF
-,TRBJ2-5,TRBV6-5,-,TGTGCCAGCAGTTACTTCGGACAGGGAGGGCAAGAGACCCAGTACTTC,CASSYFGQGGQETQYF
-,TRBJ2-5,TRBV7-8,-,TGTGCCAGCACAGATTCGTCGGGGGAAGAGACCCAGTACTTC,CASTDSSGEETQYF
-,TRBJ2-7,TRBV2,-,TGTGCCAGCAGTACCGACAACTCCTACGAGCAGTACTTC,CASSTDNSYEQYF
-,TRBJ1-2,TRBV3-1/TRBV3-2,-,TGTGCCAGCAGCCAAGTGCGGGGGGCGGGTGGCTACACCTTC,CASSQVRGAGGYTF